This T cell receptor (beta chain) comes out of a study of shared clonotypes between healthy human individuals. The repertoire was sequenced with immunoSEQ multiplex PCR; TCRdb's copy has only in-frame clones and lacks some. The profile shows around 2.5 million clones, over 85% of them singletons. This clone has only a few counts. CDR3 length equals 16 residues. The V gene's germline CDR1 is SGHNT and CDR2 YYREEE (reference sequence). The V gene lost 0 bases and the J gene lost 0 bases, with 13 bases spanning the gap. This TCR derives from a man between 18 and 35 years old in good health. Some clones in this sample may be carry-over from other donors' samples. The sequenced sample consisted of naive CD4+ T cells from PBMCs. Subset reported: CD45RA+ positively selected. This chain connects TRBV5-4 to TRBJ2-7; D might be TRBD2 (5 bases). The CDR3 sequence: CASSLAGSVSSYEQYF. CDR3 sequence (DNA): TGTGCCAGCAGCTTGGCGGGTAGCGTCAGCTCCTACGAGCAGTACTTC.